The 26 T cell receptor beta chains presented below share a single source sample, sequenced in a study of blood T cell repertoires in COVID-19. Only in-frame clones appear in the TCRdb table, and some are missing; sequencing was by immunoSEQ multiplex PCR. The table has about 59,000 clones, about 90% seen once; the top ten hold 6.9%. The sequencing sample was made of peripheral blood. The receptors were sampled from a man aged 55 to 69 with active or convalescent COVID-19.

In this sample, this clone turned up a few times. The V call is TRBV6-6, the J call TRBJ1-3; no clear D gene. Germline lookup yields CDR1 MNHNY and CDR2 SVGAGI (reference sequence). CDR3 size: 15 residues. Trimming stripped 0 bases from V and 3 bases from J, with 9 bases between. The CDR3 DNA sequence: TGTGCCAGCAGTTACTCGGGCGGGGTTGGAAACACCATATATTTT. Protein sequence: CASSYSGGVGNTIYF.

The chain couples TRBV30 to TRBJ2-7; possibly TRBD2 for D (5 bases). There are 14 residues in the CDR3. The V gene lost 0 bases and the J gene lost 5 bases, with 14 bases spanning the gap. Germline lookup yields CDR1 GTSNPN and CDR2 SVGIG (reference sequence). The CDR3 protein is CAWSVLDFQNEQYF. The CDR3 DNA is TGTGCCTGGAGTGTCCTGGACTTCCAGAACGAGCAGTACTTC.

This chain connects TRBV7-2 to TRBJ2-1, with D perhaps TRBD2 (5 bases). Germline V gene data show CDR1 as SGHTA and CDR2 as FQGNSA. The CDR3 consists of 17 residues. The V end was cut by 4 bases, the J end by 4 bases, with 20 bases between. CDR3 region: CASSSLDFPISYNEQFF. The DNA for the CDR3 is TGTGCCAGCAGCTCCTTGGACTTCCCCATAAGTTACAATGAGCAGTTCTTC.

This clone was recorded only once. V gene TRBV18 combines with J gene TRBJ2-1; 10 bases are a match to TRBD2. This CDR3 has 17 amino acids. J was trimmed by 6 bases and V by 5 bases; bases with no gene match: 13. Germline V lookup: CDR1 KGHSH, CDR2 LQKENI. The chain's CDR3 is CASSTPASGRDINEQFF. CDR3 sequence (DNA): TGTGCCAGCTCAACCCCGGCTAGCGGGAGAGATATCAATGAGCAGTTCTTC.

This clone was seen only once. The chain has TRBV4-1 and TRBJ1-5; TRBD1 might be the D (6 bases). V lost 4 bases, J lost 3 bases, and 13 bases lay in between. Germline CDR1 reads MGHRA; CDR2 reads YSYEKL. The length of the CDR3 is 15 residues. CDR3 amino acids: CASSRERQVNQPQHF. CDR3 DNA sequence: TGCGCCAGCAGCCGAGAGAGACAGGTCAATCAGCCCCAGCATTTT.

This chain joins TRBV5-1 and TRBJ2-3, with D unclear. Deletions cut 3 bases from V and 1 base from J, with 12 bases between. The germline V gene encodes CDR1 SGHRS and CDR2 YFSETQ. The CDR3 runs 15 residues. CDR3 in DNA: TGCGCCAGCAGCTCAGGAACATCAGGCACAGATACGCAGTATTTT. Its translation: CASSSGTSGTDTQYF. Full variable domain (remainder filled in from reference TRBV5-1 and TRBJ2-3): KAGVTQTPRYLIKTRGQQVTLSCSPISGHRSVSWYQQTPGQGLQFLFEYFSETQRNKGNFPGRFSGRQFSNSRSEMNVSTLELGDSALYLCASSSGTSGTDTQYFGPGTRLTVL.

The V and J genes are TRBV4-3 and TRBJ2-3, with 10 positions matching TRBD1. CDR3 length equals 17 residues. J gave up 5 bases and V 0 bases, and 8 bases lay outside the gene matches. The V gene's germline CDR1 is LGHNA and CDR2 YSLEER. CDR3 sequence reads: CASSQEIDRGLGDTQYF. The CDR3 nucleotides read TGCGCCAGCAGCCAAGAGATCGACAGGGGGCTAGGAGATACGCAGTATTTT.

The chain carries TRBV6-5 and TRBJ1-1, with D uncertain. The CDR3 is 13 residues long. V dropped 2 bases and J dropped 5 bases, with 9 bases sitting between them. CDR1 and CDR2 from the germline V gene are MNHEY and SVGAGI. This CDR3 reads CASSYEQQTEAFF. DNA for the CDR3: TGTGCCAGCAGTTACGAACAGCAAACTGAAGCTTTCTTT.

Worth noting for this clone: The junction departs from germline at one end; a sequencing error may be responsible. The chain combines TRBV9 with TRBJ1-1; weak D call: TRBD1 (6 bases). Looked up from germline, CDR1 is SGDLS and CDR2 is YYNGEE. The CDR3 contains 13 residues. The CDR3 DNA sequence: TGTGCCAGCAGCCCGAGCGGATCGTGGGGGCTGGGCTTT. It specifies CASSPSGSWGLGF.

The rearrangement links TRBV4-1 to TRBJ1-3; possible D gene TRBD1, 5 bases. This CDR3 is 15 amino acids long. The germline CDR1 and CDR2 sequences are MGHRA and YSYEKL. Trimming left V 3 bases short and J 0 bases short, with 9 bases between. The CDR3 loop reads CASSQRRGSGNTIYF. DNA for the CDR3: TGCGCCAGCAGCCAGAGAAGGGGCTCTGGAAACACCATATATTTT.

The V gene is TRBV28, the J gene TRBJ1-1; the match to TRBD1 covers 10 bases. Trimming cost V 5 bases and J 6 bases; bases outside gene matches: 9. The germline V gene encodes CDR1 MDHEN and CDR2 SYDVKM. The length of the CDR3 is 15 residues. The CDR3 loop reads CASSPWTGGIAEAFF. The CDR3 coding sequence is TGTGCCAGCAGTCCATGGACAGGGGGGATCGCTGAAGCTTTCTTT.

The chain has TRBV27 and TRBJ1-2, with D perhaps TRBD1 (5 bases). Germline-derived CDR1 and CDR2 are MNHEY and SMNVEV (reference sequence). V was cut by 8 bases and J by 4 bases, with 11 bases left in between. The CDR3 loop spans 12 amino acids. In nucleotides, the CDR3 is TGTGCCAGCGGAGACAGTCTCTATGGCTACACCTTC. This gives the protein CASGDSLYGYTF.

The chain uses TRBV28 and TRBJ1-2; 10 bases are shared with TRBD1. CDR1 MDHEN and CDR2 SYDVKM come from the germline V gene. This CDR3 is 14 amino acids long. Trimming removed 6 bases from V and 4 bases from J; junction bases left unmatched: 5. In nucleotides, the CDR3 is TGTGCCAGCAGAACCGGGACAGGGGTCTATGGCTACACCTTC. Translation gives CASRTGTGVYGYTF.

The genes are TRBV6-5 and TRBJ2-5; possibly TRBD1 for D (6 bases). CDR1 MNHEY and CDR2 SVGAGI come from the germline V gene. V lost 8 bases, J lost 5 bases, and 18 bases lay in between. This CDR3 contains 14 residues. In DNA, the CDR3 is TGTGCCAGCGCCGGGATGCGGACAGTGGAGACCCAGTACTTC. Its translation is CASAGMRTVETQYF.

The CDR3 bases are TGCGCCAGCAGCCCTGGACAGACCGCCAATGAGCAGTTCTTC. Residues: CASSPGQTANEQFF. The gene calls are TRBV5-1 and TRBJ2-1, with D maybe TRBD1 (6 bases). V lost 4 bases, J lost 6 bases, and 14 bases lay in between. The CDR3 is made up of 14 amino acids. The germline gives CDR1 SGHRS, CDR2 YFSETQ.

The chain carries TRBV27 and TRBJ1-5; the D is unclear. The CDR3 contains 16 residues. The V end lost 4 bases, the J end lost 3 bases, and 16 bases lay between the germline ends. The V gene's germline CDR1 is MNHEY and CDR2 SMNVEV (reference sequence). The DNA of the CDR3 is TGTGCCAGCAGTTCCCGATCGGGGAGCGCCAATCAGCCCCAGCATTTT. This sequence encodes CASSSRSGSANQPQHF.

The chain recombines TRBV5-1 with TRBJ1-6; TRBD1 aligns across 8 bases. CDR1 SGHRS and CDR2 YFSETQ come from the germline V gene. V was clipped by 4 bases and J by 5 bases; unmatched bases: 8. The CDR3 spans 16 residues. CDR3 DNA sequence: TGCGCCAGCAGCCCTCAGGGGGCGAGCGATAATTCACCCCTCCACTTT. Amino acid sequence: CASSPQGASDNSPLHF.

CDR3 amino acids: CASSSTGATNEKLFF. CDR3 nucleotide sequence: TGTGCCAGCAGCTCGACAGGGGCAACTAATGAAAAACTGTTTTTT. The chain carries TRBV7-9 and TRBJ1-4; TRBD1 matches at 8 bases. With V trimmed by 4 bases and J by 0 bases, 1 base remained unmatched. The CDR3 is 15 residues long. CDR1 is SEHNR, CDR2 FQNEAQ, per germline (reference sequence).

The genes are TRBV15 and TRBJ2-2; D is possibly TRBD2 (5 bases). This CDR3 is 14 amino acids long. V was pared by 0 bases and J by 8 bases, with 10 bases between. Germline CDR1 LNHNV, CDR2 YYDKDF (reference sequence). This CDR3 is CATSREPSSGELFF. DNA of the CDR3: TGTGCCACCAGCAGAGAACCTAGCTCAGGGGAGCTGTTTTTT.

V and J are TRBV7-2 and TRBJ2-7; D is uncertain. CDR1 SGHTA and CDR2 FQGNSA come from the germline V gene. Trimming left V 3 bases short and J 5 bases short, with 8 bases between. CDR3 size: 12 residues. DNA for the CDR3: TGTGCCAGCAGCTTTTTTCGCGACGAGCAGTACTTC. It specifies CASSFFRDEQYF.

CDR3 in DNA: TGTGCCAGCAGTTTATTGGGGGCGCATTTGAACACTGAAGCTTTCTTT. Amino acid sequence: CASSLLGAHLNTEAFF. The chain employs TRBV28 and TRBJ1-1; maybe TRBD1 (6 bases). The germline V and J ends were trimmed by 1 base and 0 bases, with 12 bases remaining between them. In germline, CDR1 is MDHEN, CDR2 SYDVKM. CDR3 length: 16 residues. Full variable domain (rest looked up from reference TRBV28 and TRBJ1-1): DVKVTQSSRYLVKRTGEKVFLECVQDMDHENMFWYRQDPGLGLRLIYFSYDVKMKEKGDIPEGYSVSREKKERFSLILESASTNQTSMYLCASSLLGAHLNTEAFFGQGTRLTVV.

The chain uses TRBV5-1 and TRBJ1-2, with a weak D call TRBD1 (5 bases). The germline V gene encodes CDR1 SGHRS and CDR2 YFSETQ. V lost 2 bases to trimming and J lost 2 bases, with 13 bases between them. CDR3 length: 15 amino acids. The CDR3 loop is CASSLYAGENYGYTF. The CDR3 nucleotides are TGCGCCAGCAGCTTATATGCGGGGGAGAACTATGGCTACACCTTC. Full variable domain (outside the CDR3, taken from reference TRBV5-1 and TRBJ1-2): KAGVTQTPRYLIKTRGQQVTLSCSPISGHRSVSWYQQTPGQGLQFLFEYFSETQRNKGNFPGRFSGRQFSNSRSEMNVSTLELGDSALYLCASSLYAGENYGYTFGSGTRLTVV.

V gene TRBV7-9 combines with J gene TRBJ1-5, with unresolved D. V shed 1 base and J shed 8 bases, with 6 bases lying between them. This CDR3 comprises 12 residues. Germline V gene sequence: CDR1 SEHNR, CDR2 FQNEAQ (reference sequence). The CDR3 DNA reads TGTGCCAGCAGCTTAGGTCCGGAGCCCCAGCATTTT. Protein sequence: CASSLGPEPQHF.

The CDR3 DNA sequence: TGTGCCAGCACCCCTGGGACAGGTTTGGAGACCCAGTACTTC. It translates to CASTPGTGLETQYF. The chain employs TRBV2 and TRBJ2-5; 8 positions agree with TRBD1. The V gene's germline CDR1 is SNHLY and CDR2 FYNNEI. This CDR3 spans 14 amino acids. With V trimmed by 7 bases and J by 5 bases, 9 bases remained unmatched.

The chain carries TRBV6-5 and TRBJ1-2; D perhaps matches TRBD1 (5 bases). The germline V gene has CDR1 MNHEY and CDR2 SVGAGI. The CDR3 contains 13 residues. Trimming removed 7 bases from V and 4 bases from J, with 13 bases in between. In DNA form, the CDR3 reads TGTGCCAGCAATCACCAGGGAGGCTATGGCTACACCTTC. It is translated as CASNHQGGYGYTF.

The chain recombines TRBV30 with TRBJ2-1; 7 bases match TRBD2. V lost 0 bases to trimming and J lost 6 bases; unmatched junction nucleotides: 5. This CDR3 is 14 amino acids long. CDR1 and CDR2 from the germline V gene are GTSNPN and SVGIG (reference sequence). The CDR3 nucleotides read TGTGCCTGGAGTGTCTGGGCTAGCGGCAATGAGCAGTTCTTC. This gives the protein CAWSVWASGNEQFF.